This TCR beta chain was obtained from a study of cytomegalovirus exposure and HLA in healthy donors (dated 2017 in TCRdb). At the level of the whole study: In an earlier analysis of under 600 of the donors, roughly 300 Gb of sequence data and 120 million or so unique TCR beta sequences from 180 million or so T cells were reported. An early release that covered about 600 HLA-typed donors contained approximately 300 gigabases of sequencing data and 70 million to 100 million unique TCR sequences. The genetic ancestry cluster associated with self-reported Caucasian donors included about four fifths of the roughly 400 genotyped donors. The study aimed to test whether cataloging public T cell receptors could reveal signatures of past pathogen exposure. The study profiled the T cell repertoires of hundreds of subjects by immunosequencing and related them to cytomegalovirus serostatus. A separate validation cohort of 100 to 150 different subjects was used in addition to the roughly 700-subject first cohort. To predict cytomegalovirus infection status, the study combined high-throughput TCR immunosequencing, statistical association of individual TCRs with disease status, and machine learning. In a later analysis, previously published TCR beta repertoires from 550 to 750 donors were re-analyzed and high-resolution HLA genotyping was added so that TCR occurrence patterns could be studied. Rather than using new phenotypic data, the later analysis identified candidate immune exposures from TCR beta sequences and from how often those sequences occurred across donors. An earlier analysis of around 540 of the donors applied high-throughput TCR beta sequencing to assess whether each TCR beta V gene segment acted as functional or pseudogenic. Donor age, sex, ethnicity and CMV serostatus were collected together with the repertoire data. A later genetic analysis took genome-wide SNP genotypes for about 65% of the 666 donors and used that subset as a discovery cohort. Every discovery cohort repertoire had been produced on one sequencing platform. Class I and class II HLA loci were covered by the typing at four-digit resolution. Typing coverage varied by locus: roughly 620-630 donors for A, B, C, DRB1 and DQB1; about 520 for DQA1; about 590 for DPA1; 450 to 480 for DPB1. About 5 DR-DQ haplotypes were handled as single units for association and clustering, since linkage in the cohort was strong. Across roughly 420 genotyped donors of the cohort, an average of about 220,000 unique TCR beta nucleotide sequences per donor were sequenced, and 15% to 20% of those sequences were non-productive. What the work shows at the level of the full study, not this receptor alone: Assigning TCR associations to individual alleles was difficult when HLA alleles, especially DR and DQ, strongly co-occurred. It was suggested by the authors that the approach could potentially be generalized to other disease states and immunological phenotypes. A later analysis associated 15,000 to 20,000 TCR beta sequences with specific HLA alleles at a false discovery rate of 0.05. Immune exposure information for the cohort was limited to CMV serostatus. A group of highly shared sequence variants was considered likely to be a technical artifact of the sequencing pipeline. An earlier analysis of 450 to 750 of the donors showed that most TCR beta V segments appeared in productive rearrangements either about 87% or about 30% of the time, which broadly matched IMGT annotations. The presence/absence analyses assumed that sequencing depth was roughly uniform across donors, and that assumption may not be true. In a later analysis, HLA-associated TCR beta chains were found to be more clonally expanded and to have lower generation probabilities than equally common non-associated chains. In a later genetic analysis, fewer N-insertions in productive TCRs were reported among donors in an Asian-associated ancestry cluster than the roughly 700-donor mean. A later analysis found that TCR association rates varied across HLA loci, with DRB1 alleles showing the most associated TCRs and HLA-C alleles the fewest. In both the original and validation cohorts, the classifier was reported to diagnose cytomegalovirus status with high specificity and sensitivity. According to a later analysis, parvovirus B19, influenza, CMV and Epstein-Barr virus appeared linked to several top co-occurrence clusters. Most TCR sequences were seen in very few donors, while some public TCRs were found in many individuals. Because HLA typing was missing for some donors at each locus, association tests included only the typed subset. The study gave a list of about 160 TCR beta chains associated with cytomegalovirus. A few of the identified cytomegalovirus-associated TCR beta chains were confirmed in vitro to be specific for cytomegalovirus antigens. A later genetic analysis associated a missense DCLRE1C variant with V-gene and J-gene trimming of TCR beta chains, and an independent cohort replicated the association. Because the 87-base-pair reads could not distinguish some IMGT-functional V segments, including TRBV6-2 and TRBV6-3, those segments were excluded. In a later analysis, most CMV-associated TCR beta chains were found to appear HLA-restricted, with HLA associations seemingly driven largely by CMV exposure. The cohort was sequenced for TCR beta chains only, and without alpha or paired-chain data the features that could be detected were limited. Because counts were too low, around 18 rarely observed V segments, including chromosome 9 orphons, were left out of the earlier analysis of about 620 of the donors. A further reported finding was that TCR beta sequences accurately predicted the HLA-A and HLA-B alleles for most subjects in the first cohort. Correlated functional status among segregating V segments might reflect linkage disequilibrium, but an unknown experimental factor could not be ruled out.

V lost 4 bases and J lost 10 bases, and the count of bases not matched to a germline gene is 10. From the cysteine through the phenylalanine, the CDR3 covers 14 amino acids. Kept here is only the CDR3 DNA, which spans 42 bases and is read in frame from base 1. CDR1 is given as MNHEY and CDR2 as SVGAGI, both from the germline V gene. The cohort consisted of some 730 healthy bone marrow donors. At the time of sampling, all cohort members were nominally healthy, though unrecorded immune exposures were likely present. The donor tested CMV seropositive, placing the donor among the 289 seropositive members of the cohort. A peripheral blood sample was provided by each donor, and peripheral blood mononuclear cells were used for TCR beta sequencing. Genomic DNA was extracted from the blood cell samples with the Qiagen DNeasy Blood Extraction Kit. A remark on this clone: Its cognate antigen has yet to be identified. The record has no base qualities; no much larger clone is one base away.

Library creation used the immunoSEQ multiplex PCR assay. A mixture of 60 forward primers for TCR Vbeta segments and 13 reverse primers for TCR Jbeta segments was used in the multiplex PCR. The CDR3 region of rearranged TCR beta genes was amplified from genomic DNA with a multiplex PCR assay. The amplified TCR beta libraries were sequenced on the Illumina HiSeq System as 87-base-pair reads. The paper's processing steps were these. Across the 500 to 700 repertoires, a later analysis counted 60 million to 90 million unique TCR beta chains, 9 million to 14 million of which were shared by at least two donors. A nearest-neighbor algorithm error-corrected the raw reads and collapsed the reads into unique sequences, merging closely related sequences to remove PCR and sequencing errors. V, D and J gene segments were assigned by aligning CDR3 sequences to IMGT reference sequences. For a sequence to be retained, at least a six-nucleotide match to both a V gene segment and a J gene segment was required. Rearrangements were called productive when the CDR3 lacked stop codons and stayed in frame with V and J; all others were non-productive. CDR3 was defined by IMGT convention, running from the second conserved V-encoded cysteine to the conserved J-encoded phenylalanine. Sequences without an unambiguous match to a single V gene segment were excluded from the earlier analysis of about 640 of the donors. An earlier analysis of about 590 of the donors classified V segments as functional when productive rearrangements were above 56.7% and as segregating when the standard deviation between donors was above 5%. A statistical classification framework was built to diagnose cytomegalovirus status from the catalog of TCR beta chain sequences. In a later analysis, TCR nucleotide sequences were compared against IMGT/GENE-DB human TR gene sequences so that V and J genes could be assigned. In a later analysis, CDR3 sequences and most-parsimonious VDJ recombination scenarios were assigned using the TCRdist pipeline. In a later analysis, every TCR beta chain was defined by the combination of its CDR3 amino acid sequence and its V-gene family, and reads without a unique V-gene family were dropped. A later analysis removed several hundred highly shared, low-generation-probability nucleotide sequences to deal with suspected cross-contamination and a sequencing artifact. For each public chain, a later analysis derived a clonal expansion index from normalized ranks of inferred template counts within each repertoire. Generation probabilities in a later analysis came from a VDJ recombination model fitted to out-of-frame rearrangements, and those results were checked against IGoR. In a later analysis, hypergeometric tests were used to score TCR-TCR, TCR-HLA and TCR-CMV co-occurrence, with a repertoire-size bias correction applied to TCR pairs. To estimate false discovery rates, a later analysis permuted the HLA or CMV assignments 20 times. In a later analysis, co-occurring TCRs were grouped with DBSCAN, and TCRdist sequence similarity was added when clustering was performed within HLA-allele-positive subsets. Repertoires with fewer than 30,000 or more than 120,000 public chains were left out of co-occurrence clustering, as were a handful of repertoires with anomalous nucleotide sharing. TCRdb's version of the immuneACCESS table is confined to in-frame rearrangements and falls short of the full clone set. An unresolved V gene accounts for under half of the shortfall where checked; the remainder is of unknown origin. V, J and clone size derive from that table, while D and trimming were established from the DNA sequence. In this sample the table shows some 150,000 clones, around 79% of which occur a single time. In total, the top ten clones hold 5% to 6.5% of the sample.

The sequencing sample was made of PBMCs. In this chain, TRBV6-5 is recombined with TRBJ2-3, and 8 junction bases match TRBD2. The receptor comes from a man under 40 in good health and CMV-seropositive. The DNA sequence reads TGTGCCAGCAGTTCCGACGCCGGGACTAGGGCGCAGTATTTT. The translation is CASSSDAGTRAQYF.